These 15 T cell receptor beta chains came from one sample sequenced in a study of blood T cells in healthy people across ages. The second PCR ran roughly 7 to 12 cycles with a sample-barcoded 5' primer and J-beta primers. One entry per CDR3 protein, called by TCRdb with MiXCR from the 5' RACE reads. Among approximately 850,000 distinct CDR3 sequences listed, roughly 60% were seen once. Sequenced material: blood. All receptors come from a man aged 30-40 years in good health.

This clonotype was seen a few times. This chain connects TRBV29-1 to TRBJ2-5; D perhaps matches TRBD1 (6 bases). The CDR3 is made up of 12 amino acids. Germline V gene sequence: CDR1 SQVTM, CDR2 ANQGSEA. With 5 bases removed from V and 5 bases from J, the gap between germline ends came to 12 bases. CDR3 sequence reads: CSVSTGLETQYF. In nucleotides, the CDR3 is TGCAGCGTTTCCACAGGGTTGGAGACCCAGTACTTC.

This clonotype occurred a few times. The chain is built from TRBV3-1 and TRBJ2-6, with D unclear. V lost 8 bases and J lost 0, with 8 bases in between. CDR3 length: 14 residues. Germline values: CDR1 LGHDT, CDR2 YNNKEL (reference sequence). The CDR3 is CASPSGSGANVLTF. The CDR3 region has the DNA TGTGCCAGCCCCTCCGGCTCTGGGGCCAACGTCCTGACTTTC. The entire variable domain, with the rest obtained from reference TRBV3-1 and TRBJ2-6, is as follows: DTAVSQTPKYLVTQMGNDKSIKCEQNLGHDTMYWYKQDSKKFLKIMFSYNNKELIINETVPNRFSPKSPDKAHLNLHINSLELGDSAVYFCASPSGSGANVLTFGAGSRLTVL.

The V and J genes are TRBV19 and TRBJ2-7; D gene unclear. The CDR3 spans 12 residues. Trimming removed 3 bases from V and 9 bases from J, with 12 bases in between. From germline, CDR1 is LNHDA and CDR2 SQIVND (reference sequence). The CDR3 DNA reads TGTGCCAGTAGTATGGGCCAAACCGGGCAGTACTTC. Translated, it gives CASSMGQTGQYF. The whole variable domain, filled in from reference TRBV19 and TRBJ2-7, reads DGGITQSPKYLFRKEGQNVTLSCEQNLNHDAMYWYRQDPGQGLRLIYYSQIVNDFQKGDIAEGYSVSREKKESFPLTVTSAQKNPTAFYLCASSMGQTGQYFGPGTRLTVT.

The rearrangement uses TRBV12-3 or TRBV12-4 and TRBJ2-5; 10 bases fit TRBD2. The last part of the DNA fits TRBJ2-7 better; the J call may be wrong. The CDR3 sequence is 14 residues long. DNA of the CDR3: TGTGCCAGCAGTTTACCAGGACTAGCGGTCGAGCAGTACTTC. Translated, it gives CASSLPGLAVEQYF.

The genes are TRBV4-3 and TRBJ2-7; 7 positions agree with TRBD2. The CDR3 sequence is 16 residues long. Germline loops: CDR1 LGHNA, CDR2 YSLEER. J gave up 5 bases and V 1 base, and 11 bases lay outside the gene matches. The CDR3 sequence is CASSQGVGRSPHEQYF. CDR3 sequence (DNA): TGCGCCAGCAGCCAAGGTGTCGGGAGGTCTCCCCACGAGCAGTACTTC.

Only a few counts were recorded for this clonotype. This chain links TRBV7-2 with TRBJ1-2, with D possibly being TRBD1 (5 bases). With 1 base removed from V and 8 bases from J, the gap between germline ends came to 14 bases. Germline loops: CDR1 SGHTA, CDR2 FQGNSA. The CDR3 is made up of 14 amino acids. CDR3 coding DNA: TGTGCCAGCAGCTTAGGGTTCGAGGGGCGAGGCTACACCTTC. Translating it yields CASSLGFEGRGYTF.

The chain is built from TRBV7-8 and TRBJ2-5, with TRBD2 matching over 8 bases. Gene TRBJ2-7 matches the end of the DNA better, so the J call may be wrong. Germline V CDR1 and CDR2: SGHVS, FQNEAQ. The CDR3 spans 13 residues. The CDR3 sequence is CASSKRERYEQYF. The CDR3 bases are TGTGCCAGCAGCAAGCGGGAGCGGTACGAGCAGTACTTC.

A remark on this clonotype: The CDR3 carries no conserved terminal phenylalanine or tryptophan, so it likely arises from a read error. The V gene is TRBV20-1, the J gene TRBJ2-5, with TRBD1 as a possible D gene (6 bases). The end of the DNA is better explained by TRBJ2-7, so the J call may be wrong. This CDR3 has 14 amino acids. Germline V gene sequence: CDR1 DFQATT, CDR2 SNEGSKA (reference sequence). CDR3 DNA: TGCAGTGCTCAAGAGACAGGTGATGTCTACGAGCAGTACTGC. Its translation: CSAQETGDVYEQYC.

This clonotype has a handful of counts. The chain joins TRBV7-6 to TRBJ2-3; D unclear. The V end lost 4 bases, the J end lost 2 bases, and 16 bases lay between the germline ends. Per the germline V gene, CDR1 is SGHVS and CDR2 is FNYEAQ. The CDR3 runs 16 residues. The CDR3 nucleotides read TGTGCCAGCAGCTCCCCAGCCGCCGAGAACACAGATACGCAGTATTTT. It codes for CASSSPAAENTDTQYF. Based on the CDR3 plus reference TRBV7-6 and TRBJ2-3, the full variable domain is GAGVSQSPRYKVTKRGQDVALRCDPISGHVSLYWYRQALGQGPEFLTYFNYEAQQDKSGLPNDRFSAERPEGSISTLTIQRTEQRDSAMYRCASSSPAAENTDTQYFGPGTRLTVL.

The chain uses TRBV12-3 or TRBV12-4 and TRBJ1-5; TRBD1 might be the D (5 bases). The CDR3 has 16 residues. The V and J ends lost 0 bases and 6 bases respectively, with 15 bases between them. CDR3 in amino acids: CASSLAAGLGTQPQHF. The CDR3, as DNA: TGTGCCAGCAGTTTAGCGGCAGGCCTAGGGACTCAGCCCCAGCATTTT.

The chain couples TRBV5-1 to TRBJ1-4; D gene unclear. Germline values: CDR1 SGHRS, CDR2 YFSETQ. Trimming removed 4 bases from V and 2 bases from J, with 9 bases in between. The CDR3 is made up of 14 amino acids. CDR3 bases: TGCGCCAGCAGCGAACAGTCGACTAATGAAAAACTGTTTTTT. Translated, it gives CASSEQSTNEKLFF.

The chain recombines TRBV29-1 with TRBJ1-1; 7 bases align to TRBD1. This CDR3 comprises 11 residues. V shed 7 bases and J 10 bases; nucleotides not matched to a gene: 9. Germline V lookup: CDR1 SQVTM, CDR2 ANQGSEA. CDR3: CSARQGLGAFF. The CDR3 DNA reads as TGCAGCGCTCGACAGGGATTGGGAGCTTTCTTT.

The V gene is TRBV28, the J gene TRBJ2-4; TRBD2 might be the D (5 bases). Per germline, CDR1 MDHEN and CDR2 SYDVKM. The CDR3 has 15 residues. Deletions cut 5 bases from V and 15 bases from J, with 26 bases between. Written as DNA, the CDR3 is TGTGCCAGCAGTCCAACCGGAGGCAGCGGAGGCGAGCGGTACTTC. Its translation is CASSPTGGSGGERYF.

The chain carries TRBV24-1 and TRBJ2-1; D may correspond to TRBD1 or TRBD2 (5 bases each). V was cut by 7 bases and J by 13 bases, with 13 bases left in between. This CDR3 region has 11 residues. Germline lookup yields CDR1 KGHDR and CDR2 SFDVKD. CDR3 nucleotides: TGTGCCACCAGCCAAGGGGAGACCCAGTTCTTC. Protein: CATSQGETQFF.

This clonotype was seen more than once but under ten times. The chain couples TRBV11-2 to TRBJ2-3; no definite D call. Trimming pared 2 bases from V and 3 bases from J, leaving 12 bases between. Germline V gene lookup returns CDR1 SGHAT and CDR2 FQNNGV. The CDR3 runs 15 residues. CDR3 residues: CASSLIFGRTDTQYF. CDR3 DNA: TGTGCCAGCAGCTTAATTTTCGGGCGGACAGATACGCAGTATTTT.